The 14 T cell receptor beta chains listed next were all sequenced from one sample in a study of blood T cell repertoires in COVID-19 (dated by TCRdb to 2018 to 2020). To prepare the library, the immunoSEQ multiplex PCR assay was applied. Entries here come from immuneACCESS through TCRdb and include only in-frame sequences with V and J called. Some clones fail to appear in such tables; in the studies checked, an unresolved V gene covers under half of the shortfall, and the cause of the remainder is unknown. Here the sample has about 170,000 clones; around 80% occur a single time. The top ten clonotypes cover under 20% of the sample. Sequenced material: PBMCs or T cells enriched from blood (not recorded which). The receptors were sampled from a woman aged 70 to 79 in a cohort exposed to, infected with or recovered from COVID-19 (not recorded which).

The J gene is TRBJ2-7, the V gene TRBV11-3; the match to TRBD2 covers 7 bases. Losses at the gene ends were 3 bases for V and 1 base for J; bases not matched to a gene: 3. Germline V gene sequence: CDR1 SGHNT, CDR2 YENEEA. This CDR3 has 14 amino acids. CDR3 sequence: CASSFPGLSYEQYF. CDR3 DNA sequence: TGTGCCAGCAGCTTCCCGGGACTATCCTACGAGCAGTACTTC.

CDR3 coding DNA: TGCGCCAGCAGCCAAGTCGGGGGGACTTACTACACCTTC. This codes for CASSQVGGTYYTF. The chain has TRBV4-3 and TRBJ1-2; tentatively, D is TRBD1 (5 bases). Germline assignment: CDR1 LGHNA and CDR2 YSLEER. This CDR3 spans 13 amino acids. The V end was cut by 1 base, the J end by 10 bases, with 13 bases between.

This clone was seen only a few times. This chain links TRBV4-2 with TRBJ2-7, with 7 bases lining up with TRBD2. V shed 0 bases and J 5 bases; nucleotides not matched to a gene: 7. The CDR3 runs to 15 residues. Germline V gene sequence: CDR1 LGHNA, CDR2 YNFKEQ. The chain's CDR3 is CASSQEQRGIDEQYF. DNA for the CDR3: TGTGCCAGCAGCCAAGAACAGCGGGGAATAGACGAGCAGTACTTC.

V gene TRBV28 combines with J gene TRBJ1-1; maybe TRBD1 (6 bases). Germline lookup yields CDR1 MDHEN and CDR2 SYDVKM. This CDR3 spans 14 amino acids. V was pared by 10 bases and J by 1 base, with 16 bases between. The CDR3 bases are TGTGCCATACACAGGGCGTGGGGGAACACTGAAGCTTTCTTT. Its translation is CAIHRAWGNTEAFF. The full variable domain, completed using reference TRBV28 and TRBJ1-1, is DVKVTQSSRYLVKRTGEKVFLECVQDMDHENMFWYRQDPGLGLRLIYFSYDVKMKEKGDIPEGYSVSREKKERFSLILESASTNQTSMYLCAIHRAWGNTEAFFGQGTRLTVV.

The V gene is TRBV4-1, the J gene TRBJ1-6; D ambiguous. The CDR3 is 17 residues long. Germline V CDR1 and CDR2: MGHRA, YSYEKL. V was clipped by 3 bases and J by 0 bases, with 12 bases between them. The CDR3 sequence is CASSQPPQSSYNSPLHF. DNA of the CDR3: TGCGCCAGCAGCCAGCCCCCACAGAGCTCCTATAATTCACCCCTCCACTTT.

The chain combines TRBV12-3 or TRBV12-4 with TRBJ2-1, with a weak D call TRBD1 (6 bases). The CDR3 consists of 12 residues. Trimming removed 3 bases from V and 12 bases from J, with 12 bases in between. The CDR3 DNA is TGTGCCAGCAGTTTGGACAGCCGGGGGCAGTTCTTC. It translates to CASSLDSRGQFF.

The chain has TRBV11-1 and TRBJ2-5; tentative D call: TRBD2 (5 bases). The CDR3 has 12 residues. V was pared by 3 bases and J by 5 bases, with 7 bases between. Germline CDR1 reads SGHAT; CDR2 reads FQDESV (reference sequence). The CDR3 here is CASSFWRETQYF. CDR3 coding DNA: TGTGCCAGCAGCTTCTGGAGGGAGACCCAGTACTTC.

The genes are TRBV10-3 and TRBJ1-1, with 9 positions matching TRBD1. CDR3 length: 16 residues. CDR1 is ENHRY and CDR2 is SYGVKD in the germline V gene. With V trimmed by 2 bases and J by 8 bases, 12 bases remained unmatched. The DNA for the CDR3 is TGTGCCATCAGTGAGCCCCCAACAGGGGGCAGTTCCGAAGCTTTCTTT. Protein: CAISEPPTGGSSEAFF.

The J gene is TRBJ2-7, the V gene TRBV5-1; D perhaps matches TRBD1 (5 bases). CDR3 length: 15 amino acids. CDR1 and CDR2 from the germline V gene are SGHRS and YFSETQ. V was trimmed by 5 bases and J by 3 bases, leaving 18 bases between them. The CDR3 DNA sequence: TGCGCCAGCAGAGATAGAAGACAGTCCATCTACGAGCAGTACTTC. It is translated as CASRDRRQSIYEQYF.

This chain's CDR3 is CASSSGDRGPSAFF. The CDR3, as DNA: TGTGCCAGCAGCTCAGGGGACAGGGGGCCGTCGGCTTTCTTT. The chain has TRBV7-2 and TRBJ1-1; 12 bases fit TRBD1. The CDR3 consists of 14 residues. After removal of 4 bases from V and 11 bases from J, the junction contained 8 bases not matched to a gene. The germline V gene encodes CDR1 SGHTA and CDR2 FQGNSA.

This chain links TRBV20-1 with TRBJ1-1; D gene unclear. V lost 3 bases and J 5 bases, leaving 13 bases between the germline ends. Per germline, CDR1 DFQATT and CDR2 SNEGSKA (reference sequence). The CDR3 is 13 residues long. CDR3 DNA: TGCAGTGCTAGTGTCAGCTCGGGGACTGAAGCTTTCTTT. Translating it yields CSASVSSGTEAFF.

This chain's CDR3 is CASSQGGGRGVGQYF. In DNA, the CDR3 is TGTGCCAGCAGCCAAGGAGGAGGCAGGGGGGTAGGGCAGTACTTC. V is TRBV3-1 (or the pseudogene TRBV3-2) and J is TRBJ2-7; perhaps TRBD1 as D (7 bases). V gave up 1 base and J gave up 9 bases, with 19 bases separating them. Germline V CDR1 and CDR2: LGHDT, YNNKEL (reference sequence). There are 15 residues in the CDR3.

This sequence joins TRBV19 and TRBJ2-1; TRBD2 matches at 13 bases. The CDR3 runs 15 residues. The germline gives CDR1 LNHDA, CDR2 SQIVND (reference sequence). V dropped 5 bases and J dropped 7; count of bases not matched to a gene: 5. The CDR3: CASSELAGGPNEQFF. The CDR3, as DNA: TGTGCCAGTAGTGAACTAGCGGGAGGGCCAAATGAGCAGTTCTTC.

The gene calls are TRBV11-2 and TRBJ1-4; TRBD1 matches at 11 bases. The CDR3 length is 14 residues. V lost 4 bases and J lost 7; bases outside the gene matches: 2. Germline loops: CDR1 SGHAT, CDR2 FQNNGV. The CDR3 protein is CASSSDRGREKLFF. CDR3 sequence (DNA): TGTGCCAGCAGCTCGGACAGGGGGCGTGAAAAACTGTTTTTT.